The rows below give T cell receptor beta chains drawn from one sample of a study of PD-1 blockade in classical Hodgkin lymphoma. Profiling relied on immunoSEQ multiplex PCR, and the TCRdb table lists in-frame clones only, not all of them. The table lists roughly 40,000 clones, approximately 70% of them singletons, with roughly 3% in the top ten. The source was peripheral blood mononuclear cells (PBMCs), collected at baseline. Source of these receptors: a human donor with classical Hodgkin lymphoma. Each CDR3 is given with its conserved first and last residue. D genes are given only for firm matches. The size field is filled for only some rows; it gives once, few, many or a size class.

clone size	V gene	J gene	D gene	CDR3 protein	CDR3 DNA
few	TRBV29-1	TRBJ2-2	TRBD1	CSVRPGQGATGELFF	TGCAGCGTTAGACCGGGACAGGGGGCAACCGGGGAGCTGTTTTTT
NA	TRBV27	TRBJ2-4	NA	CASSLYRVAAKNIQYF	TGTGCCAGCAGTTTATACAGGGTGGCCGCCAAAAACATTCAGTACTTC
once	TRBV28	TRBJ1-5	NA	CASSKDIDSNQPQHF	TGTGCCAGCAGTAAAGACATCGATAGCAATCAGCCCCAGCATTTT
NA	TRBV30	TRBJ2-2	TRBD1	CAWSRGQGAAGELFF	TGTGCCTGGAGTCGGGGACAGGGGGCCGCCGGGGAGCTGTTTTTT
NA	TRBV5-6	TRBJ1-2	NA	CASSLVAGNYGYTF	TGTGCCAGCAGCTTGGTGGCAGGGAACTATGGCTACACCTTC
NA	TRBV11-2	TRBJ1-1	NA	CASSLDRARREEEAFF	TGTGCCAGCAGCTTAGACCGGGCCCGTAGGGAGGAGGAAGCTTTCTTT
NA	TRBV7-9	TRBJ1-5	NA	CASSLYRDSNQPQHF	TGTGCCAGCAGCTTATACCGGGACAGCAATCAGCCCCAGCATTTT
NA	TRBV7-3	TRBJ1-2	NA	CASSPGRNYGYTF	TGTGCCAGCAGCCCAGGACGGAACTATGGCTACACCTTC
few	TRBV7-8	TRBJ1-1	NA	CASSLVVGLVTEAFF	TGTGCCAGCAGCTTAGTGGTAGGGTTGGTCACTGAAGCTTTCTTT
medium-sized	TRBV11-2	TRBJ2-1	NA	CASSLGGGAREQFF	TGTGCCAGCAGCTTAGGCGGAGGGGCCAGGGAACAGTTCTTC
many	TRBV5-1	TRBJ2-7	NA	CASSLGGTKQYF	TGCGCCAGCAGCTTGGGGGGGACAAAGCAGTACTTC
NA	TRBV27	TRBJ2-3	NA	CASSLGGYTDTQYF	TGTGCCAGCAGTTTAGGGGGATACACAGATACGCAGTATTTT
NA	TRBV5-4	TRBJ2-7	NA	CASSLDGYEQYF	TGTGCCAGCAGCTTGGACGGATACGAGCAGTACTTC
once	TRBV28	TRBJ1-2	NA	CASSLSRISYGYTF	TGTGCCAGCAGTTTATCCCGGATTTCCTATGGCTACACCTTC
NA	TRBV5-6	TRBJ1-2	TRBD1	CASSVMKGTGYYGYTF	TGTGCCAGCAGCGTTATGAAGGGGACAGGGTACTATGGCTACACCTTC
once	TRBV4-3	TRBJ2-5	TRBD1	CASSQERALAGGGETQYF	TGCGCCAGCAGCCAAGAAAGGGCCCTTGCAGGGGGCGGAGAGACCCAGTACTTC
once	TRBV6-5	TRBJ2-7	NA	CASSYSPGTGSVQYF	TGTGCCAGCAGTTACTCCCCGGGAACGGGCTCGGTGCAGTACTTC
NA	TRBV6-4	TRBJ1-2	NA	CASSPEEGSGYTF	TGTGCCAGCAGTCCCGAAGAGGGAAGTGGCTACACCTTC
NA	TRBV6-5	TRBJ2-5	TRBD2	CATSGGQETQYF	TGTGCCACATCGGGGGGGCAAGAGACCCAGTACTTC
NA	TRBV4-3	TRBJ1-3	TRBD1	CASSPDRTGGNTIYF	TGCGCCAGCAGCCCCGATCGGACAGGCGGAAACACCATATATTTT
NA	TRBV27	TRBJ2-7	NA	CASSPHLEAYEQYF	TGTGCCAGCAGCCCACACCTAGAGGCCTACGAGCAGTACTTC
NA	TRBV9	TRBJ1-3	TRBD1	CASSVGQGGNTIYF	TGTGCCAGCAGCGTCGGACAGGGGGGAAACACCATATATTTT
few	TRBV27	TRBJ1-6	TRBD1	CASRTGQGGSPLHF	TGTGCCAGCCGGACGGGACAGGGGGGATCACCCCTCCACTTT
few	TRBV6-4	TRBJ2-3	NA	CASSDGLATDTQYF	TGTGCCAGCAGTGACGGCCTAGCAACAGATACGCAGTATTTT
NA	TRBV30	TRBJ2-2	TRBD1	CAWSETGGEEELFF	TGTGCCTGGAGCGAGACAGGGGGAGAGGAGGAGCTGTTTTTT
NA	TRBV11-1	TRBJ1-2	TRBD1	CASSPDRERGYTF	TGTGCCAGCAGCCCCGACAGGGAGAGAGGCTACACCTTC
NA	TRBV7-2	TRBJ2-7	TRBD2	CASSLTSGVSYEQYF	TGTGCCAGCAGCTTAACTAGCGGGGTCTCCTACGAGCAGTACTTC
NA	TRBV29-1	TRBJ2-1	TRBD2	CSVEDLTSGSDEQFF	TGCAGCGTTGAAGATCTTACTAGCGGGAGCGATGAGCAGTTCTTC
NA	TRBV11-3	TRBJ2-5	NA	CASSLADQETQYF	TGTGCCAGCAGCTTGGCGGACCAAGAGACCCAGTACTTC
medium-sized	TRBV6-6	TRBJ1-2	NA	CASSMEGTNYGYTF	TGTGCCAGCAGTATGGAAGGGACCAACTATGGCTACACCTTC
once	TRBV9	TRBJ2-1	TRBD2	CASSATSGIYNEQFF	TGTGCCAGCAGCGCGACTAGCGGGATCTACAATGAGCAGTTCTTC
NA	TRBV30	TRBJ1-4	NA	CAWRAAGATNEKLFF	TGTGCCTGGAGGGCCGCGGGGGCGACTAATGAAAAACTGTTTTTT
few	TRBV2	TRBJ2-1	TRBD2	CASWGGSGGNEQFF	TGTGCCAGCTGGGGCGGGAGCGGCGGCAATGAGCAGTTCTTC
NA	TRBV7-2	TRBJ1-4	TRBD1	CASSSGGGQGQVANEKLFF	TGTGCCAGCAGCTCAGGGGGGGGACAGGGTCAAGTGGCGAACGAAAAACTGTTTTTT
NA	TRBV18	TRBJ2-7	TRBD1	CASSSPGQGIYEQYF	TGTGCCAGCTCTTCTCCGGGACAGGGCATTTACGAGCAGTACTTC
NA	TRBV18	TRBJ1-6	NA	CASNNLPEPRYNSPLHF	TGTGCCAGCAATAACCTACCCGAGCCCCGATATAATTCACCCCTCCACTTT
NA	TRBV19	TRBJ2-1	TRBD1	CASSLLPGTGNYNEQFF	TGTGCCAGTAGTCTGCTTCCCGGGACAGGAAACTACAATGAGCAGTTCTTC
once	TRBV18	TRBJ1-2	TRBD1	CASSPVVQGDYGYTF	TGTGCCAGCTCACCAGTTGTCCAGGGGGACTATGGCTACACCTTC
NA	TRBV7-7	TRBJ2-1	TRBD1	CASSLGTGDEQFF	TGTGCTAGCAGCCTCGGGACAGGGGATGAGCAGTTCTTC
NA	TRBV6-5	TRBJ2-3	NA	CASSWWLESTQYF	TGTGCCAGCAGTTGGTGGCTGGAAAGTACGCAGTATTTT
NA	TRBV7-2	TRBJ2-3	NA	CASSLFPGGPRDTDTQYF	TGTGCCAGCAGCTTATTTCCGGGGGGCCCGCGGGACACAGATACGCAGTATTTT
NA	TRBV4-3	TRBJ2-1	TRBD2	CASSPGLAGEGDNEQFF	TGCGCCAGCAGCCCCGGACTAGCGGGAGAGGGAGACAATGAGCAGTTCTTC
NA	TRBV4-2	TRBJ2-1	NA	CASSQVGNEQFF	TGTGCCAGCAGCCAAGTAGGGAATGAGCAGTTCTTC
NA	TRBV7-3	TRBJ2-1	NA	CASSLIHTHNEQFF	TGTGCCAGCAGCTTAATTCACACCCACAATGAGCAGTTCTTC
few	TRBV7-2	TRBJ2-3	TRBD2	CASSPGGAGVTDTQYF	TGTGCCAGCAGCCCGGGGGGAGCGGGGGTCACAGATACGCAGTATTTT
once	TRBV7-8	TRBJ2-3	TRBD2	CASSSGTSATDTQYF	TGTGCCAGCAGCTCCGGGACTAGCGCCACAGATACGCAGTATTTT
NA	TRBV29-1	TRBJ1-2	NA	CSVENGYYGYTF	TGCAGCGTTGAAAACGGCTACTATGGCTACACCTTC
NA	TRBV6-1	TRBJ1-1	NA	CASSADRDRVSFGAEAFF	TGTGCCAGCAGTGCGGACCGGGACCGGGTCTCATTTGGCGCTGAAGCTTTCTTT
NA	TRBV28	TRBJ2-7	NA	CASSLSSEQYF	TGTGCCAGCAGTTTATCTAGCGAGCAGTACTTC
NA	TRBV5-5	TRBJ1-1	NA	CASSKNTEAFF	TGTGCCAGCAGCAAAAACACTGAAGCTTTCTTT
few	TRBV9	TRBJ2-3	NA	CASSADTWTDTQYF	TGTGCCAGCAGCGCGGACACGTGGACAGATACGCAGTATTTT
few	TRBV7-9	TRBJ2-7	NA	CASSQDTRAEQYF	TGTGCCAGCAGCCAAGATACTAGGGCCGAGCAGTACTTC
NA	TRBV4-1	TRBJ2-1	NA	CASSQEGTYNEQFF	TGCGCCAGCAGCCAAGAAGGCACCTACAATGAGCAGTTCTTC
NA	TRBV11-2	TRBJ2-3	TRBD1	CASSPGTVRGSYF	TGTGCCAGCAGCCCCGGAACGGTCAGGGGGTCGTATTTT
NA	TRBV5-6	TRBJ2-5	NA	CASSLVEETQYF	TGTGCCAGCAGCTTGGTTGAGGAGACCCAGTACTTC
NA	TRBV10-3	TRBJ2-7	NA	CAITSQATTYEQYF	TGTGCCATCACTTCCCAGGCTACAACCTACGAGCAGTACTTC
NA	TRBV19	TRBJ2-7	NA	CASSIYLSYEQYF	TGTGCCAGTAGTATCTACCTTTCCTACGAGCAGTACTTC